This T cell receptor (beta chain) was recovered during a study of regulatory dendritic cells for organ transplantation. Study outcomes and limitations: Regulatory dendritic cells appeared to expand memory CD8+ clones less than mature ones. The authors noted considerable between-person heterogeneity in alloreactive memory CD8+ cells.

Memory T cells were CD45RO+, naive were CD45RA+, sorted by FACS. A note on this clone: Its antigen is not identified.

This CDR3 is built from 15 residues. Germline V gene sequence: CDR1 MNHEY, CDR2 SMNVEV (reference sequence). Trimming at V came to 5 bases and at J to 4 bases, leaving 8 bases not matched to a gene. Profiled with immunoSEQ multiplex PCR; TCRdb holds only in-frame clones, not every one. The sample contains under 50,000 clones, just over 90% of which appear only once. The chain couples TRBV27 to TRBJ2-7; 10 positions match TRBD2. The material sequenced was naive CD8+ T cells from blood. Subset of the sample: CD45RA+ naive T cells. The sequence came from a human donor in good health. The CDR3 protein is CASSLWASGRYEQYF. The CDR3 DNA follows: TGTGCCAGCAGTCTATGGGCTAGCGGGAGATACGAGCAGTACTTC.